The present TCR beta chain was sequenced within a study of control samples from healthy donors and cancer patients. TCRdb's copy holds only in-frame clones and misses some; the assay was immunoSEQ multiplex PCR. The repertoire holds more than 100,000 clones, 88% seen once, with around 3.4% in the top ten. Germline values: CDR1 GTSNPN, CDR2 SVGIG (reference sequence). Trimming stripped 0 bases from V and 3 bases from J, with 12 bases between. This CDR3 has 15 residues. Sequences were obtained from blood. The receptor was isolated from a man aged 40-55 years in good health. The genes are TRBV30 and TRBJ2-1; the D gene could be TRBD1 or TRBD2 (6 bases each). CDR3 region: CAWSVGGGFYNEQFF. CDR3 coding DNA: TGTGCCTGGAGTGTAGGGGGAGGTTTCTACAATGAGCAGTTCTTC.